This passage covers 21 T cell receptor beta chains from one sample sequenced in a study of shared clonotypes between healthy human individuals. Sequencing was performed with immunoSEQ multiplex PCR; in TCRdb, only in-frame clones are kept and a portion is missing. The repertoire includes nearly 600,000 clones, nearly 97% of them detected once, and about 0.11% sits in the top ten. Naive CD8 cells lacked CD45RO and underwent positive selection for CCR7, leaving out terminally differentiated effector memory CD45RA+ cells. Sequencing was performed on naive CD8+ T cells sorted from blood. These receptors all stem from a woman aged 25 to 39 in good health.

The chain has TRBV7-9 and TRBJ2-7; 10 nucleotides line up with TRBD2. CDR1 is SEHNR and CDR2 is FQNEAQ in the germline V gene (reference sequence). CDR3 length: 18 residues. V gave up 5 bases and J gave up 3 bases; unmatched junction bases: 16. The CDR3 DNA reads TGTGCCAGCAGCGGCCGACCGGGACTAGCGACAACTGGCTACGAGCAGTACTTC. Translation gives CASSGRPGLATTGYEQYF.

The CDR3 coding sequence is TGTGCCAGCAGCTCACTTTTCAACGAGCAGTACTTC. It is translated as CASSSLFNEQYF. The J gene is TRBJ2-5, the V gene TRBV5-6; D unclear. The last part of the DNA fits TRBJ2-7 better; the J call may be wrong. Germline lookup yields CDR1 SGHDT and CDR2 YYEEEE. The CDR3 runs 12 residues.

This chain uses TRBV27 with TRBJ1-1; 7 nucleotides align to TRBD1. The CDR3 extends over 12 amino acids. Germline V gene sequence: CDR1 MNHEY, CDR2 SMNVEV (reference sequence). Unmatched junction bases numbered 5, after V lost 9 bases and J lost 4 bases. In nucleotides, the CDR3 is TGTGCCAGTTCGGACAGGCGCACTGAAGCTTTCTTT. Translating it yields CASSDRRTEAFF.

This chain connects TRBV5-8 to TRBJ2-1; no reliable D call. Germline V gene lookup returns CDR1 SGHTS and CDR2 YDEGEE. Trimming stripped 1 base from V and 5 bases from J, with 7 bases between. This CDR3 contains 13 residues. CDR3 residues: CASSLLLNNEQFF. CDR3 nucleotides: TGTGCCAGCAGCTTGTTACTAAACAATGAGCAGTTCTTC.

In DNA, the CDR3 is TGTGCCAGCGGGGCGGGGACTAGCTCATCAGATACGCAGTATTTT. Its protein product is CASGAGTSSSDTQYF. The chain links TRBV27 to TRBJ2-3; TRBD2 matches at 9 bases. This CDR3 region has 15 residues. CDR1 MNHEY and CDR2 SMNVEV come from the germline V gene (reference sequence). V shed 8 bases and J 4 bases; nucleotides not matched to a gene: 10.

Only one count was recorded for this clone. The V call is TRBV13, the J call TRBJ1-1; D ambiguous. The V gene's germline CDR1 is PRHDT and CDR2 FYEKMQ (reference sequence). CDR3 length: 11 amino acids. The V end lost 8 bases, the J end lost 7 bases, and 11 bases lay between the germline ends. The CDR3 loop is CASHLGGEAFF. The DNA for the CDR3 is TGTGCCAGCCACTTGGGCGGTGAAGCTTTCTTT.

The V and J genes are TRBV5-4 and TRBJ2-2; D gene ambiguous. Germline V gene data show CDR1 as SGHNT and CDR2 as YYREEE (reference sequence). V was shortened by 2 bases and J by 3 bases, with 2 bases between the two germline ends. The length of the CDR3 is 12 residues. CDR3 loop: CASSFDTGELFF. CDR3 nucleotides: TGTGCCAGCAGCTTTGACACCGGGGAGCTGTTTTTT.

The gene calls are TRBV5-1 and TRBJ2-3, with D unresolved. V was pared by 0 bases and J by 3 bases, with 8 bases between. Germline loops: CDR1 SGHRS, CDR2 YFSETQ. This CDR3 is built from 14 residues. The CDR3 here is CASSLVRSTDTQYF. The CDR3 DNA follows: TGCGCCAGCAGCTTGGTACGGTCTACAGATACGCAGTATTTT.

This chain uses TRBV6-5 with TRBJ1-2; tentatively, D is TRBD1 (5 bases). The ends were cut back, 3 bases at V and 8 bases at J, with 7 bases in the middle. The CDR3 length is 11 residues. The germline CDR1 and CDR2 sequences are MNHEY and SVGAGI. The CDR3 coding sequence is TGTGCCAGCAGTTATGGGGGAGGCTACACCTTC. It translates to CASSYGGGYTF.

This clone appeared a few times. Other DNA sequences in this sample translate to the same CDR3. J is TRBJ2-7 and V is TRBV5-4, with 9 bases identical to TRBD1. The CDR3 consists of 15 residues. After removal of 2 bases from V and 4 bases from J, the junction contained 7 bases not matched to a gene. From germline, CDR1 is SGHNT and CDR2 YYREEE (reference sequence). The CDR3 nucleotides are TGTGCCAGCAGCTTAGACCGGGACAGGGTGTACGAGCAGTACTTC. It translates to CASSLDRDRVYEQYF.

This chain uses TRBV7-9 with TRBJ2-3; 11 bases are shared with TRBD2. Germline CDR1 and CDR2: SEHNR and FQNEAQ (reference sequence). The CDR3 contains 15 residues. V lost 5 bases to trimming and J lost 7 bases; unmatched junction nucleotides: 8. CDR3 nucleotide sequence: TGTGCCAGCAGCCAAGTAGCGGGAGGGCCTCATACGCAGTATTTT. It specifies CASSQVAGGPHTQYF.

This CDR3 reads CASSDGGQETQYF. CDR3 nucleotides: TGTGCCAGCAGTGACGGTGGCCAAGAGACCCAGTACTTC. The genes are TRBV2 and TRBJ2-5; D is uncertain. This CDR3 region has 13 residues. Germline V gives CDR1 SNHLY, CDR2 FYNNEI. V lost 3 bases and J lost 1, with 6 bases in between. Full variable domain (rest looked up from reference TRBV2 and TRBJ2-5): EPEVTQTPSHQVTQMGQEVILRCVPISNHLYFYWYRQILGQKVEFLVSFYNNEISEKSEIFDDQFSVERPDGSNFTLKIRSTKLEDSAMYFCASSDGGQETQYFGPGTRLLVL.

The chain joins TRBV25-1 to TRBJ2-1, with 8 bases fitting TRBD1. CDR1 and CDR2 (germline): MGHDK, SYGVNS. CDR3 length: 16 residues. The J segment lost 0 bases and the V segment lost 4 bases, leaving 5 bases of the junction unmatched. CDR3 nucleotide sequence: TGTGCCAGCAGTGGGACAGGGCTTAGCTCCTACAATGAGCAGTTCTTC. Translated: CASSGTGLSSYNEQFF. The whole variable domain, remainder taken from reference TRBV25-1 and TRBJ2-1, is EADIYQTPRYLVIGTGKKITLECSQTMGHDKMYWYQQDPGMELHLIHYSYGVNSTEKGDLSSESTVSRIRTEHFPLTLESARPSHTSQYLCASSGTGLSSYNEQFFGPGTRLTVL.

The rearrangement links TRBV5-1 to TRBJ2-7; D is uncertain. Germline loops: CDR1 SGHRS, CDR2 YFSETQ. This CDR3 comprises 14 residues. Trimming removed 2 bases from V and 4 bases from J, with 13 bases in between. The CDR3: CASSFGVNNYEQYF. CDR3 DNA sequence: TGCGCCAGCAGCTTTGGCGTTAATAATTACGAGCAGTACTTC.

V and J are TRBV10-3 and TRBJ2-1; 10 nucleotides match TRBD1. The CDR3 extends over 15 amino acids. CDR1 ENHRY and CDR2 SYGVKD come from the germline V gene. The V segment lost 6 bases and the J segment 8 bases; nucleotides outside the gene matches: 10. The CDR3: CAISETDRGWDEQFF. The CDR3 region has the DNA TGTGCCATCAGCGAAACGGACAGGGGGTGGGATGAGCAGTTCTTC.

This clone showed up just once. As DNA, the CDR3 is TGTGCCAGCAGTGGACGGGGGTCTTGGAATGAGCAGTTCTTC. It encodes CASSGRGSWNEQFF. This rearrangement joins TRBV25-1 to TRBJ2-1, with a possible D match to TRBD2 (6 bases). This CDR3 spans 14 amino acids. The V gene lost 4 bases and the J gene lost 7 bases, with 14 bases spanning the gap. CDR1 and CDR2 (germline): MGHDK, SYGVNS.

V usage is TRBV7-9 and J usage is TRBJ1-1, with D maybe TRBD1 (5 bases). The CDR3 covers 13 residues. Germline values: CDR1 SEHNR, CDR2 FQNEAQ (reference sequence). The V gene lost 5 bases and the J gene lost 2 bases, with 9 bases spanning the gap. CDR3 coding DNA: TGTGCCAGCAGCCCTTGGGACAACACTGAAGCTTTCTTT. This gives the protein CASSPWDNTEAFF.

DNA for the CDR3: TGTGCCAGCAGGTGGGGTGTTCTAAATACGCAGTATTTT. This sequence encodes CASRWGVLNTQYF. V is TRBV9 and J is TRBJ2-3, with D uncertain. Per the germline V gene, CDR1 is SGDLS and CDR2 is YYNGEE. Trimming left V 5 bases short and J 7 bases short, with 14 bases between. The CDR3 is made up of 13 amino acids. Full variable domain (outside the CDR3, taken from reference TRBV9 and TRBJ2-3): DSGVTQTPKHLITATGQRVTLRCSPRSGDLSVYWYQQSLDQGLQFLIQYYNGEERAKGNILERFSAQQFPDLHSELNLSSLELGDSALYFCASRWGVLNTQYFGPGTRLTVL.

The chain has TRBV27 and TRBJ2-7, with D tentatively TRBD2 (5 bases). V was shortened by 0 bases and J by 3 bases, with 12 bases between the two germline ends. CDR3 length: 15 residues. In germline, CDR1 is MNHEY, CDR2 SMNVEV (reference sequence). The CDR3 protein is CASSLSRGSFYEQYF. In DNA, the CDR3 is TGTGCCAGCAGTTTATCGAGAGGGTCTTTCTACGAGCAGTACTTC.

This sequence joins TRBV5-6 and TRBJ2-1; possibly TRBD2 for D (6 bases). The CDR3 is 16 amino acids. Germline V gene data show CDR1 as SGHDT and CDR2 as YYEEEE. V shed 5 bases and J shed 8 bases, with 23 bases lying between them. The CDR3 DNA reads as TGTGCCAGCAGTACCCCCTGGCCTAGCGATATCGATGAGCAGTTCTTC. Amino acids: CASSTPWPSDIDEQFF.

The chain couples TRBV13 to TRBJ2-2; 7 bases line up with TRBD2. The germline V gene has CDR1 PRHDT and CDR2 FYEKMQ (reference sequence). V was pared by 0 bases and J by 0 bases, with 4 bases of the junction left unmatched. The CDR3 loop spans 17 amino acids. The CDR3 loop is CASSLGLAGANTGELFF. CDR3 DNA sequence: TGTGCCAGCAGCTTAGGCCTCGCGGGGGCGAACACCGGGGAGCTGTTTTTT.